This TCR beta chain was captured in a study of beta chain features in type 1 diabetes. Findings and caveats of the study: Over-representation of high TCR-expressing cells was a possible consequence of cDNA sequencing. Patients showed naive, central memory and Treg TCRB repertoires that appeared more similar than those of healthy donors. TCRB CDR3 length was moderately but significantly reduced in all four CD4+ subsets of Type 1 diabetes patients. VDJ junctions from patients with type 1 diabetes contained fewer insertions and more deletions.

The CDR3 loop spans 13 amino acids. The germline CDR1 and CDR2 sequences are SGDLS and YYNGEE. Trimming took 0 bases from V and 10 from J, leaving 13 bases between them. Concerning this clone itself: Its target is unknown.

Every bit of the isolated RNA underwent reverse transcription, so sequencing read expressed TCRB transcripts. Using immunoSEQ multiplex PCR, the repertoire was profiled, and TCRdb retains in-frame clones only, with some absent. The sample has about 38,000 clones; 64% are singletons. This TCR was sampled from a woman aged 25 to 45 in good health. Specimen: Tregs from blood. V usage is TRBV9 and J usage is TRBJ1-2; D perhaps matches TRBD1 (6 bases). The DNA of the CDR3 is TGTGCCAGCAGCGTAGCTACTCAGGGGACCTACACCTTC. Translated, it gives CASSVATQGTYTF.